This T cell receptor (beta chain) was recorded in a study of blood T cell repertoires in COVID-19. Profiling relied on immunoSEQ multiplex PCR, and the TCRdb table lists in-frame clones only, not all of them. Of more than 85,000 clones listed, just over 85% were seen once; the top ten hold 2.1%. The sequenced material came from peripheral blood. This receptor was taken from a man between 50 and 59 years old with COVID-19, enrolled during active disease.

The chain's CDR3 is CASSWGQGPYEQYF. DNA for the CDR3: TGCGCCAGCAGCTGGGGCCAGGGGCCCTACGAGCAGTACTTC. The genes are TRBV5-1 and TRBJ2-7; weak D call: TRBD1 (6 bases). Deletions cut 3 bases from V and 2 bases from J, with 12 bases between. This CDR3 region has 14 residues. Germline loops: CDR1 SGHRS, CDR2 YFSETQ.